This T cell receptor (beta chain) was recorded in a study of shared clonotypes between healthy human individuals. Study information: Those who served as donors were a couple of women and a few men between the ages of 18 and 49.

As to this clone: Its antigen is currently unknown.

Sequencing was performed with immunoSEQ multiplex PCR; in TCRdb, only in-frame clones are kept and a portion is missing. The sample has hundreds of thousands of clones, approximately 96% seen once. Study-wide points: It was the non-shared clonotypes that had lower generation probabilities than clonotypes shared by all four donors. Rarefaction curves obtained for sorted subsets showed sequencing incomplete despite large depth.

The CDR3 has 15 amino acids. From germline, CDR1 is MGHRA and CDR2 YSYEKL. V shed 1 base and J shed 4 bases, with 11 bases lying between them. CD8 cells classed as naive were CD45RO-negative and positively selected for CCR7, excluding terminally differentiated effector memory CD45RA+ cells. The chain combines TRBV4-1 with TRBJ2-1; D is tentatively TRBD1 or TRBD2 (5 bases each). Sequenced material: naive CD8+ T cells sorted from blood. This clonotype originated in a woman in her 30s in good health. The CDR3 DNA reads as TGCGCCAGCAGCCAAGCCGCTGGGGGTTACAATGAGCAGTTCTTC. This codes for CASSQAAGGYNEQFF.